The next 7 T cell receptor beta chains were all read from a single sample in a study of metastatic and nonmetastatic thyroid tumors. Every patient underwent thyroid surgery untreated. TCRdb re-called the PCR reads through MiXCR. The sample yields about 21,000 clones, approximately 20% seen once. Sequencing was carried out using blood. The origin of the receptors is a male donor with papillary thyroid cancer or a benign thyroid nodule (not recorded which). Some clones in this sample may be carry-over from other donors' samples.

There are many counts of this clone. The V call is TRBV3-1, the J call TRBJ1-1; D unclear. CDR1 is LGHDT and CDR2 is YNNKEL in the germline V gene (reference sequence). The CDR3 contains 15 residues. V was trimmed by 1 base and J by 4 bases, leaving 13 bases between them. CDR3 DNA: TGTGCCAGCAGCCAAGTGATAAACCTGGGCACTGAAGCTTTCTTT. Protein sequence: CASSQVINLGTEAFF. Full variable domain (rest looked up from reference TRBV3-1 and TRBJ1-1): DTAVSQTPKYLVTQMGNDKSIKCEQNLGHDTMYWYKQDSKKFLKIMFSYNNKELIINETVPNRFSPKSPDKAHLNLHINSLELGDSAVYFCASSQVINLGTEAFFGQGTRLTVV.

This clone has at least ten counts. V and J are TRBV5-4 and TRBJ2-7; 9 bases align to TRBD1. CDR1 SGHNT and CDR2 YYREEE come from the germline V gene (reference sequence). Germline trimming cut 4 bases from V and 7 bases from J; bases unmatched to any gene: 9. The CDR3 runs 14 residues. The CDR3 here is CASSAIQGAREQYF. CDR3 sequence (DNA): TGTGCCAGCAGCGCCATACAGGGGGCGAGGGAGCAGTACTTC.

The chain has TRBV28 and TRBJ1-2, with a weak D call TRBD1 (6 bases). V was shortened by 6 bases and J by 0 bases, with 11 bases between the two germline ends. CDR3 length: 14 amino acids. Germline values: CDR1 MDHEN, CDR2 SYDVKM. CDR3 sequence (DNA): TGTGCCAGCAGCGACAGGTCGTCTAACTATGGCTACACCTTC. It yields the protein CASSDRSSNYGYTF.

The sample holds many counts of this clone. V usage is TRBV10-2 and J usage is TRBJ1-4; the D gene is possibly TRBD1 (5 bases). The CDR3 consists of 18 residues. In germline, CDR1 is WSHSY, CDR2 SAAADI. Trimming removed 1 base from V and 0 bases from J, with 15 bases in between. The CDR3 DNA follows: TGCGCCAGCAGTGAGTGGCAGGGCCTACTTTCAACTAATGAAAAACTGTTTTTT. It translates to CASSEWQGLLSTNEKLFF.

This clone has at least ten counts. The chain joins TRBV19 to TRBJ2-1; no firm D call. V was cut by 1 base and J by 10 bases, with 17 bases left in between. CDR3 length equals 15 residues. The germline CDR1 and CDR2 sequences are LNHDA and SQIVND (reference sequence). CDR3 sequence: CASSIAYLGLAEQFF. The CDR3 DNA sequence: TGTGCCAGTAGTATAGCGTATTTAGGCCTCGCGGAGCAGTTCTTC.

This clone is categorized as medium-sized. This chain links TRBV30 with TRBJ2-2, with D unclear. The V gene's germline CDR1 is GTSNPN and CDR2 SVGIG (reference sequence). This CDR3 spans 13 amino acids. The ends were cut back, 2 bases at V and 5 bases at J, with 9 bases in the middle. The CDR3, as DNA: TGTGCCTGGAGTCCCCGACGAACCGGGGAGCTGTTTTTT. Protein sequence: CAWSPRRTGELFF. The whole variable domain, remainder taken from reference TRBV30 and TRBJ2-2, is SQTIHQWPATLVQPVGSPLSLECTVEGTSNPNLYWYRQAAGRGLQLLFYSVGIGQISSEVPQNLSASRPQDRQFILSSKKLLLSDSGFYLCAWSPRRTGELFFGEGSRLTVL.

This clone has at least ten counts. This CDR3 reads CSARGARTSGAYEQYF. The CDR3 region has the DNA TGCAGTGCTAGGGGAGCAAGGACTAGCGGTGCCTACGAGCAGTACTTC. The chain carries TRBV20-1 and TRBJ2-7; TRBD2 agrees at 10 bases. With 3 bases clipped from V and 2 bases from J, the junction kept 10 bases outside the gene matches. The CDR3 spans 16 residues. The germline CDR1 and CDR2 sequences are DFQATT and SNEGSKA (reference sequence).